The 20 T cell receptor beta chains given below trace back to one sample, sequenced in a study of beta chain features in type 1 diabetes. Investigators reverse transcribed all isolated RNA, so they sequenced expressed TCRB transcripts. Profiling relied on immunoSEQ multiplex PCR, and the TCRdb table lists in-frame clones only, not all of them. This sample has 150,000 to 190,000 clones, with around 8% found just once. The sample consisted of central memory CD4+ T cells from blood. The receptors originated from a man aged 18 to 35 in good health.

The V gene is TRBV10-3, the J gene TRBJ2-7; the D gene is possibly TRBD1 (6 bases). Germline V gene data show CDR1 as ENHRY and CDR2 as SYGVKD. Trimming cost V 4 bases and J 4 bases, with 11 bases left between them. The CDR3 length is 13 residues. The CDR3 sequence: CAISGGTQYEQYF. The CDR3 DNA sequence: TGTGCCATCAGTGGGGGGACACAATACGAGCAGTACTTC.

V and J are TRBV9 and TRBJ2-3, with D possibly being TRBD2 (6 bases). Germline V gene sequence: CDR1 SGDLS, CDR2 YYNGEE. The CDR3 runs to 14 residues. V gave up 3 bases and J gave up 2 bases, with 10 bases separating them. The CDR3 spells CASSGAGLTDTQYF. CDR3 sequence (DNA): TGTGCCAGCAGCGGGGCGGGACTCACAGATACGCAGTATTTT. Full variable domain (outside the CDR3, taken from reference TRBV9 and TRBJ2-3): DSGVTQTPKHLITATGQRVTLRCSPRSGDLSVYWYQQSLDQGLQFLIQYYNGEERAKGNILERFSAQQFPDLHSELNLSSLELGDSALYFCASSGAGLTDTQYFGPGTRLTVL.

A note on this clone: One end of the junction varies from germline; a read error may be responsible. V gene TRBV7-9 combines with J gene TRBJ1-2; no firm D call. CDR3 length: 14 amino acids. Germline V gene data show CDR1 as SEHNR and CDR2 as FQNEAQ (reference sequence). The CDR3 spells CASSQDRQAGGYTF. CDR3 bases: TGCGCCAGCAGCCAAGATCGCCAGGCAGGAGGCTACACCTTC.

This clone was found a few times. The V and J genes are TRBV28 and TRBJ1-5; D unresolved. The CDR3 runs to 13 residues. V was cut by 5 bases and J by 3 bases, with 8 bases left in between. Germline V CDR1 and CDR2: MDHEN, SYDVKM. The CDR3, as DNA: TGTGCCAGCAGTCCCGGTCCCAATCAGCCCCAGCATTTT. Protein sequence: CASSPGPNQPQHF.

This clone was found a few times. The chain uses TRBV11-2 and TRBJ1-1; 7 nucleotides agree with TRBD1. The CDR3 is 13 amino acids. V dropped 0 bases and J dropped 8; count of bases not matched to a gene: 3. Germline CDR1 reads SGHAT; CDR2 reads FQNNGV. The CDR3 loop is CASSLERDREAFF. CDR3 sequence (DNA): TGTGCCAGCAGCTTAGAAAGGGACAGAGAAGCTTTCTTT.

This clone was counted many times. V is TRBV28 and J is TRBJ2-7; the D is unclear. The CDR3 has 12 amino acids. V was pared by 5 bases and J by 7 bases, with 12 bases between. Per germline, CDR1 MDHEN and CDR2 SYDVKM. CDR3: CASSLPLSEQYF. CDR3 sequence (DNA): TGTGCCAGCAGTCTCCCCCTCTCGGAGCAGTACTTC.

This clone was seen a handful of times. The rearrangement joins TRBV4-1 to TRBJ1-5; 7 nucleotides match TRBD1. The CDR3 is made up of 16 amino acids. CDR1 MGHRA and CDR2 YSYEKL come from the germline V gene. Germline trimming cut 4 bases from V and 2 bases from J; bases unmatched to any gene: 8. The CDR3 DNA follows: TGCGCCAGCAGCCGCCAAACAGGGGCCGGCAATCAGCCCCAGCATTTT. This codes for CASSRQTGAGNQPQHF.

There are many counts of this clone. The J gene is TRBJ2-1, the V gene TRBV29-1; the D is unclear. Germline CDR1 and CDR2: SQVTM and ANQGSEA. Trimming shortened V by 4 bases and J by 2 bases, and 12 bases separated the two germline ends. This CDR3 is 14 amino acids long. DNA of the CDR3: TGCAGCGTTGCTCTACCCCGGGCCTACAATGAGCAGTTCTTC. Amino acids: CSVALPRAYNEQFF.

This clone was detected a few times. This chain joins TRBV18 and TRBJ2-5, with a possible D match to TRBD2 (5 bases). The V gene's germline CDR1 is KGHSH and CDR2 LQKENI. Deletions cut 5 bases from V and 4 bases from J, with 14 bases between. The CDR3 consists of 14 residues. This chain's CDR3 is CASSKSGGGETQYF. The CDR3 bases are TGTGCCAGCTCAAAATCAGGAGGAGGAGAGACCCAGTACTTC.

The chain combines TRBV9 with TRBJ2-1, with 9 bases lining up with TRBD2. Germline CDR1 SGDLS, CDR2 YYNGEE. Trimming removed 0 bases from V and 8 bases from J; junction bases left unmatched: 6. CDR3 length: 15 amino acids. Written as DNA, the CDR3 is TGTGCCAGCAGCGTAGTTGATAGCGGGGGCTATGAGCAGTTCTTC. It codes for CASSVVDSGGYEQFF. Full variable domain (remainder filled in from reference TRBV9 and TRBJ2-1): DSGVTQTPKHLITATGQRVTLRCSPRSGDLSVYWYQQSLDQGLQFLIQYYNGEERAKGNILERFSAQQFPDLHSELNLSSLELGDSALYFCASSVVDSGGYEQFFGPGTRLTVL.

The gene calls are TRBV12-2 and TRBJ1-5; TRBD1, as called in the table, went unchecked against the DNA. TRBV12-2 is marked as a pseudogene. There are 16 residues in the CDR3. Here the CDR3 reads CASRLAGTGLSQPQHF. In nucleotides, the CDR3 is TGTGCAAGTCGCCTGGCCGGGACAGGCCTTTCTCAGCCCCAGCATTTT.

This clone turned up a few times. The rearrangement joins TRBV11-1 to TRBJ1-1, with D uncertain. Trimming took off 5 bases at V and 4 bases at J, with 11 bases between the two ends. Germline assignment: CDR1 SGHAT and CDR2 FQDESV (reference sequence). CDR3 length: 13 residues. CDR3 region: CASSPREGTEAFF. The CDR3 region has the DNA TGTGCCAGCAGCCCCAGAGAGGGCACTGAAGCTTTCTTT.

A few counts support this clone. The chain recombines TRBV5-1 with TRBJ2-1; TRBD2 matches at 11 bases. Germline CDR1 is SGHRS and CDR2 is YFSETQ. Germline trimming cut 4 bases from V and 4 bases from J; bases unmatched to any gene: 4. The CDR3 consists of 15 residues. Written as DNA, the CDR3 is TGCGCCAGCAGCCCCGGGACTAGCGGATACAATGAGCAGTTCTTC. Translating it yields CASSPGTSGYNEQFF.

The genes are TRBV5-1 and TRBJ1-1; D not resolved. Germline assignment: CDR1 SGHRS and CDR2 YFSETQ. This CDR3 comprises 15 residues. V was pared by 1 base and J by 0 bases, with 10 bases between. CDR3 nucleotides: TGCGCCAGCAGCTTGAAGACAAGTCTGAACACTGAAGCTTTCTTT. This translates into CASSLKTSLNTEAFF.

This clone has a handful of counts. The chain couples TRBV28 to TRBJ2-2, with a possible D match to TRBD2 (5 bases). Trimming shortened V by 10 bases and J by 8 bases, and 23 bases separated the two germline ends. Germline lookup yields CDR1 MDHEN and CDR2 SYDVKM. This CDR3 contains 15 residues. CDR3 nucleotides: TGTGCCATTTCAGCGGCAGGTCAATACGCGGGGGAGCTGTTTTTT. The encoded protein is CAISAAGQYAGELFF.

This clone occurred a few times. This sequence joins TRBV2 and TRBJ2-7; D perhaps matches TRBD2 (5 bases). CDR3 length: 15 residues. V lost 5 bases, J lost 4 bases, and 18 bases lay in between. CDR1 is SNHLY and CDR2 is FYNNEI in the germline V gene. The CDR3 region is CASSPDGIPQYEQYF. The CDR3 coding sequence is TGTGCCAGCAGTCCCGACGGGATCCCTCAATACGAGCAGTACTTC.

V usage is TRBV27 and J usage is TRBJ2-7; the match to TRBD1 covers 9 bases. The CDR3 is made up of 16 amino acids. V trimming: 3 bases; J trimming: 0 bases; junction bases outside the gene matches: 6. Germline-derived CDR1 and CDR2 are MNHEY and SMNVEV (reference sequence). In DNA form, the CDR3 reads TGTGCCAGCAGTTTGGGGACAGGGCGAAGCTCCTACGAGCAGTACTTC. Its translation: CASSLGTGRSSYEQYF.

This clone showed up just a few times. The chain combines TRBV30 with TRBJ1-2; D is possibly TRBD1 (5 bases). Germline V gene sequence: CDR1 GTSNPN, CDR2 SVGIG (reference sequence). The CDR3 has 14 residues. With 0 bases removed from V and 4 bases from J, the gap between germline ends came to 12 bases. CDR3 DNA: TGTGCCTGGAGTGTACGGCAGGGCGGCTATGGCTACACCTTC. Amino acid sequence: CAWSVRQGGYGYTF. Supplemented by reference TRBV30 and TRBJ1-2, the full variable domain reads SQTIHQWPATLVQPVGSPLSLECTVEGTSNPNLYWYRQAAGRGLQLLFYSVGIGQISSEVPQNLSASRPQDRQFILSSKKLLLSDSGFYLCAWSVRQGGYGYTFGSGTRLTVV.

The chain joins TRBV6-1 to TRBJ2-7; D possibly corresponds to TRBD2 (5 bases). V lost 0 bases to trimming and J lost 3 bases, with 12 bases between them. CDR1 is MNHNS, CDR2 SASEGT, per germline. The length of the CDR3 is 15 residues. This chain's CDR3 is CASSEASFAGYEQYF. The DNA for the CDR3 is TGTGCCAGCAGTGAAGCGTCCTTTGCGGGCTACGAGCAGTACTTC.

J is TRBJ2-2 and V is TRBV28; the D gene is possibly TRBD1 (6 bases). Trimming left V 3 bases short and J 3 bases short, with 11 bases between. Germline CDR1 reads MDHEN; CDR2 reads SYDVKM. The CDR3 runs to 15 residues. CDR3 sequence reads: CASSLDSKHTGELFF. The CDR3 nucleotides read TGTGCCAGCAGTTTGGACAGCAAGCACACCGGGGAGCTGTTTTTT.